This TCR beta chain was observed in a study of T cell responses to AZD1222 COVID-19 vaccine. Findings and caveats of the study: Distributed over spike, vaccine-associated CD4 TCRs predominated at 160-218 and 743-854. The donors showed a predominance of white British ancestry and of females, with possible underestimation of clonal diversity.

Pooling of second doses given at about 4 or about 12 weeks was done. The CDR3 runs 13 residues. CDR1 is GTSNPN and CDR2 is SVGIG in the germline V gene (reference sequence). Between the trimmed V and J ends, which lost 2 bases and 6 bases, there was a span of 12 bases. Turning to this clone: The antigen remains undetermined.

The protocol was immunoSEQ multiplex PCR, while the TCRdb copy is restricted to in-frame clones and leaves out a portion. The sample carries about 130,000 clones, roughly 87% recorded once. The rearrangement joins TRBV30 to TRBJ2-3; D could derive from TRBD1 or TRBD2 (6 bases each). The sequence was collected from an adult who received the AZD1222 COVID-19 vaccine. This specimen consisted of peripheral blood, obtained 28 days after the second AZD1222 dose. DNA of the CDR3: TGTGCCTGGAGTTGGGGGGCTGCGGATACGCAGTATTTT. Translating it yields CAWSWGAADTQYF.